Included here is one T cell receptor (beta chain) sequence, with context. The antigen is unknown. Primers included in the PCR were 60 Vbeta and 13 Jbeta primers. TCRdb's copy holds only in-frame clones and misses some; the assay was immunoSEQ multiplex PCR. The table records roughly 150,000 clones, roughly 85% of them present only once. This CDR3 has 13 amino acids. The germline V gene has CDR1 ENHRY and CDR2 SYGVKD. V was trimmed by 3 bases and J by 5 bases, leaving 8 bases between them. The data stem from a study of cytomegalovirus exposure and HLA in healthy donors. General study points: Serostatus for CMV was the only available immune exposure information.

The chain couples TRBV10-3 to TRBJ2-1; D gene ambiguous. The source material was PBMCs. This receptor was identified in a young woman in good health and CMV-seronegative. Written as DNA, the CDR3 is TGTGCCATCAGTGAAAACTTCAACAATGAGCAGTTCTTC. It codes for CAISENFNNEQFF.